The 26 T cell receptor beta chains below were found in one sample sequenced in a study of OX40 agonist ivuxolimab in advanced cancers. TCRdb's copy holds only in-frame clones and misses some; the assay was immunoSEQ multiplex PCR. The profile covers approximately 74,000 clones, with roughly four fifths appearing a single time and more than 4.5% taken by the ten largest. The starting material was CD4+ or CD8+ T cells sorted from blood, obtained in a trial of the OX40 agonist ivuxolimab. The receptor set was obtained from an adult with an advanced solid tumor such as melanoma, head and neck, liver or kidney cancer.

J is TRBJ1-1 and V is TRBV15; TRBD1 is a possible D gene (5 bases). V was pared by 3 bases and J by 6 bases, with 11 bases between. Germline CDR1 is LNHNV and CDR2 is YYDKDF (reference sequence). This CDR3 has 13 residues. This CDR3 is CATSRGGDAEAFF. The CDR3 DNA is TGTGCCACCAGCAGGGGGGGGGACGCTGAAGCTTTCTTT.

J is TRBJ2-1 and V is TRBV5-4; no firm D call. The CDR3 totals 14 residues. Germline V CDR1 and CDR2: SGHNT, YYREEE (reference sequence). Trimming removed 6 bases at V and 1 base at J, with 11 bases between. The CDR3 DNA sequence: TGTGCCAGCACCCACACGAATTCCTACAATGAGCAGTTCTTC. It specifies CASTHTNSYNEQFF.

The CDR3 sequence: CASSPLGGSSGNTIYF. For the CDR3, the DNA is TGTGCCAGCAGCCCCCTGGGGGGGAGCTCTGGAAACACCATATATTTT. The chain links TRBV11-2 to TRBJ1-3; D is perhaps TRBD1 (5 bases). The length of the CDR3 is 16 residues. Trimming removed 5 bases at V and 0 bases at J, with 14 bases between. Germline V gene data show CDR1 as SGHAT and CDR2 as FQNNGV. Full variable domain (remainder filled in from reference TRBV11-2 and TRBJ1-3): EAGVAQSPRYKIIEKRQSVAFWCNPISGHATLYWYQQILGQGPKLLIQFQNNGVVDDSQLPKDRFSAERLKGVDSTLKIQPAKLEDSAVYLCASSPLGGSSGNTIYFGEGSWLTVV.

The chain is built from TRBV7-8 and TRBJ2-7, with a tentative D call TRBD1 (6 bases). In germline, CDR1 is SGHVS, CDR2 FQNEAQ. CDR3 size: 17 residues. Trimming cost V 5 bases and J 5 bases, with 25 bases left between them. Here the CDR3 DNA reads TGTGCCAGCAGCCCATTACTTGTGGATCGGGACATCCACGAGCAGTACTTC. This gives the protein CASSPLLVDRDIHEQYF.

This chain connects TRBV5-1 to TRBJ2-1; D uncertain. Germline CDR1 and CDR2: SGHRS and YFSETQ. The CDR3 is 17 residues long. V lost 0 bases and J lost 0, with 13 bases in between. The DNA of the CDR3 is TGCGCCAGCAGCTTGGCCCCTCCGACGGGCTCCTACAATGAGCAGTTCTTC. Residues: CASSLAPPTGSYNEQFF.

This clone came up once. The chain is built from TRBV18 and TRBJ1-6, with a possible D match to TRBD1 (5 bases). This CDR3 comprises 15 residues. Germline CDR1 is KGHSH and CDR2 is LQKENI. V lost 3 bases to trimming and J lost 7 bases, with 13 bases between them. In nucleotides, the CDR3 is TGTGCCAGCTCACCCTCGGGACGGGGAAATTCACCCCTCCACTTT. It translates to CASSPSGRGNSPLHF.

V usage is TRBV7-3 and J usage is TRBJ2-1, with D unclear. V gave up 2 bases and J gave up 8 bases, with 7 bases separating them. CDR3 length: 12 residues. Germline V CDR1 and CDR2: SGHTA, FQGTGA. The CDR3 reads CASSLEGYEQFF. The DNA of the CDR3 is TGTGCCAGCAGCTTAGAAGGCTATGAGCAGTTCTTC.

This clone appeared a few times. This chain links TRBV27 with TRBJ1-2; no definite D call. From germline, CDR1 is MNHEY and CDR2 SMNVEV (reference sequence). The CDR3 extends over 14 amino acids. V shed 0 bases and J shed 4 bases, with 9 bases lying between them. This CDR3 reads CASSLSGRSYGYTF. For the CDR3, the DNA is TGTGCCAGCAGTTTATCCGGACGGTCCTATGGCTACACCTTC.

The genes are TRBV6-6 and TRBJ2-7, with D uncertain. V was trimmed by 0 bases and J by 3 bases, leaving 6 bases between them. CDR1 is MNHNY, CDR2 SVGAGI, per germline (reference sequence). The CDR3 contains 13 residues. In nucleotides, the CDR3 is TGTGCCAGCAGTTACTCGAAGTTCTACGAGCAGTACTTC. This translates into CASSYSKFYEQYF.

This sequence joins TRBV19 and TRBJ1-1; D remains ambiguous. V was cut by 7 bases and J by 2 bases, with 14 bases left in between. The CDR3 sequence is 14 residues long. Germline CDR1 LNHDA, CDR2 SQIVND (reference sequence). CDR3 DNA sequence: TGTGCCAGTACTTCCCTGGGAGCAAACACTGAAGCTTTCTTT. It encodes CASTSLGANTEAFF.

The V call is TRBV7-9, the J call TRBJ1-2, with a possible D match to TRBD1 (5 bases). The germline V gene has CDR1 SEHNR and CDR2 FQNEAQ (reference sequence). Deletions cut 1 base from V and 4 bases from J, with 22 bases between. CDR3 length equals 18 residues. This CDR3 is CASSLVVGSDSIAYGYTF. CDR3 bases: TGTGCCAGCAGCTTAGTAGTCGGTAGTGACAGCATTGCCTATGGCTACACCTTC.

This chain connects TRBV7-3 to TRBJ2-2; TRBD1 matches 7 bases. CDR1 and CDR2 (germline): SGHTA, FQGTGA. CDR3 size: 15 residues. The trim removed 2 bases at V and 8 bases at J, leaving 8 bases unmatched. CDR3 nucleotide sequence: TGTGCCAGCAGCTTACTTGGGACAGAAGTAGGGGAGCTGTTTTTT. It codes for CASSLLGTEVGELFF.

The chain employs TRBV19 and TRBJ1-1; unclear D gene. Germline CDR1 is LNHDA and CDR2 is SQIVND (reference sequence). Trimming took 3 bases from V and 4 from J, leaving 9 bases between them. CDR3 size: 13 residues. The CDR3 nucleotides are TGTGCCAGTAGTATCCGTGACGGCACTGAAGCTTTCTTT. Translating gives CASSIRDGTEAFF.

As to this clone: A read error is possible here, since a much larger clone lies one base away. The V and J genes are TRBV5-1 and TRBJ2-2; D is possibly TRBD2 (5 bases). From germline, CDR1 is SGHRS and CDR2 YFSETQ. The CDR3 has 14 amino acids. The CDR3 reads CASSLLVNTGKLFF. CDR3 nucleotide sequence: TGCGCCAGCAGCTTGTTAGTCAACACCGGGAAGCTGTTTTTT.

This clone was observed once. The CDR3 DNA reads TGTGCCAGTATGAGACTGAGGGGTGAGGAGCAGTTCTTC. Its protein product is CASMRLRGEEQFF. The chain uses TRBV19 and TRBJ2-1; either TRBD1 or TRBD2 may fit D (5 bases each). V was clipped by 7 bases and J by 10 bases, with 17 bases between them. The CDR3 covers 13 residues. From germline, CDR1 is LNHDA and CDR2 SQIVND (reference sequence).

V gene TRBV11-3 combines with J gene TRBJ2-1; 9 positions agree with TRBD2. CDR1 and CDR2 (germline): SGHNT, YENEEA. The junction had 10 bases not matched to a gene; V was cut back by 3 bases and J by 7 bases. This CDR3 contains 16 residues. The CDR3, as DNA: TGTGCCAGCAGCTTCAGTATGGCGGGAGGGCAGAATGAGCAGTTCTTC. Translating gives CASSFSMAGGQNEQFF.

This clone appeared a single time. This CDR3 is CASSPGTHFNNEQFF. DNA for the CDR3: TGTGCCAGCAGCCCCGGGACGCACTTTAACAATGAGCAGTTCTTC. The chain couples TRBV7-8 to TRBJ2-1; D is possibly TRBD1 or TRBD2 (5 bases each). Germline V gives CDR1 SGHVS, CDR2 FQNEAQ. The CDR3 spans 15 residues. Trimming stripped 5 bases from V and 5 bases from J, with 16 bases between.

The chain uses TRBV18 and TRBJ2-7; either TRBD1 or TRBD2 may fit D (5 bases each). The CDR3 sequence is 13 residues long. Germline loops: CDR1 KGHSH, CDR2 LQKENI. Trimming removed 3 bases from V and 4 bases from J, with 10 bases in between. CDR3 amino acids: CASSPRDGYEQYF. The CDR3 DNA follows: TGTGCCAGCTCACCGAGGGACGGATACGAGCAGTACTTC. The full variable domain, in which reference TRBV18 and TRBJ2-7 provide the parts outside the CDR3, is NAGVMQNPRHLVRRRGQEARLRCSPMKGHSHVYWYRQLPEEGLKFMVYLQKENIIDESGMPKERFSAEFPKEGPSILRIQQVVRGDSAAYFCASSPRDGYEQYFGPGTRLTVT.

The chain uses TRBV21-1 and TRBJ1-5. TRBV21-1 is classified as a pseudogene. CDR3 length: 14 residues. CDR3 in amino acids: CASNFGGSYQPQHF. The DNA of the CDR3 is TGTGCCAGCAACTTCGGTGGGTCTTATCAGCCCCAGCATTTT.

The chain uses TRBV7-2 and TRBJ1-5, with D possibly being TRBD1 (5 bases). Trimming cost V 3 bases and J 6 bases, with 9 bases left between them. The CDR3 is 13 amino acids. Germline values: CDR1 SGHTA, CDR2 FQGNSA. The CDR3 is CASSFTGGQPQHF. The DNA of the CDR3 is TGTGCCAGCAGCTTCACTGGGGGTCAGCCCCAGCATTTT.

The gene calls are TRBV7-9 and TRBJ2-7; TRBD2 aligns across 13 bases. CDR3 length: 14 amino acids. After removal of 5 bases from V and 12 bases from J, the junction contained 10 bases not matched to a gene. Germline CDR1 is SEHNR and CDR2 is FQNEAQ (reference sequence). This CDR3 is CASSQQTSGGFLYF. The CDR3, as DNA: TGTGCCAGCAGCCAGCAGACTAGCGGGGGGTTCTTGTACTTC.

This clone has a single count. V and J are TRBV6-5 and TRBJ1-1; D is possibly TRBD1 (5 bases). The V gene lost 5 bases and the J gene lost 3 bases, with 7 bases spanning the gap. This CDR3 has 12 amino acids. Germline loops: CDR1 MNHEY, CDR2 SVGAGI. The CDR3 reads CASSGGYTEAFF. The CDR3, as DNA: TGTGCCAGCAGTGGGGGGTACACTGAAGCTTTCTTT.

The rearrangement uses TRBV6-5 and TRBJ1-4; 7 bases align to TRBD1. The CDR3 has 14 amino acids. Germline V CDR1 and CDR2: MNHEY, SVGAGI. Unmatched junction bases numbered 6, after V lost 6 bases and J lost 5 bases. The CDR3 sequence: CASSRGQKNEKLFF. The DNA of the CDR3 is TGTGCCAGCAGCCGGGGACAGAAGAATGAAAAACTGTTTTTT.

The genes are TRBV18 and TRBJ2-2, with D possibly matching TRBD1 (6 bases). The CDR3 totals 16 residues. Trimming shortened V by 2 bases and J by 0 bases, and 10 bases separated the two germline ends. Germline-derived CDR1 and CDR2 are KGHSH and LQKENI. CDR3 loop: CASSPRDIANTGELFF. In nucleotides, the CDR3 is TGTGCCAGCTCACCAAGGGACATAGCGAACACCGGGGAGCTGTTTTTT. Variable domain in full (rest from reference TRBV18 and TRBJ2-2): NAGVMQNPRHLVRRRGQEARLRCSPMKGHSHVYWYRQLPEEGLKFMVYLQKENIIDESGMPKERFSAEFPKEGPSILRIQQVVRGDSAAYFCASSPRDIANTGELFFGEGSRLTVL.

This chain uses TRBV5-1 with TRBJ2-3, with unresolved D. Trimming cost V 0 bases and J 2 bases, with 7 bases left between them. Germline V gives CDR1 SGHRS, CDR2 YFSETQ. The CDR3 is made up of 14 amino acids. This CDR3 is CASSLVVPTDTQYF. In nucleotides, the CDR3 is TGCGCCAGCAGCTTGGTAGTCCCCACAGATACGCAGTATTTT.

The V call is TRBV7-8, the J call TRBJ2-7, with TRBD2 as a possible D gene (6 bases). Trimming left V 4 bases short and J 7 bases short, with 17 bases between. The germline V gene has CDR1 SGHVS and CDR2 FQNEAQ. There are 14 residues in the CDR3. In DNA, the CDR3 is TGTGCCAGCAGCTACAGCGGGTTCTTAGGGGAGCAGTACTTC. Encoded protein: CASSYSGFLGEQYF.